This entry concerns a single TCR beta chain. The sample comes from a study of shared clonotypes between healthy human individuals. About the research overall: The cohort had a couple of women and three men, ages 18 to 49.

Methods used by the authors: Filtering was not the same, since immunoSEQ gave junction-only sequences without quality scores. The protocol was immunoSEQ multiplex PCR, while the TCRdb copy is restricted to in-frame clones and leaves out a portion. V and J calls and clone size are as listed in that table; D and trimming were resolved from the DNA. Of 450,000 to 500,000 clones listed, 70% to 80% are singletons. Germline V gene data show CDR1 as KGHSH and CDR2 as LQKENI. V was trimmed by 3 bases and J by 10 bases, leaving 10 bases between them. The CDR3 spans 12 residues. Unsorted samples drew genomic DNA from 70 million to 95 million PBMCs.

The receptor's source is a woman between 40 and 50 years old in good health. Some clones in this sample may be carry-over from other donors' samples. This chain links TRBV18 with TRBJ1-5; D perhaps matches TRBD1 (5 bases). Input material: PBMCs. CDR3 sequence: CASSPDRAPQHF. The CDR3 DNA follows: TGTGCCAGCTCACCTGACAGAGCCCCCCAGCATTTT.